The 5 T cell receptor beta chains below were found in one sample sequenced in a study of stem cell transplantation in POMP-related autoinflammatory disease. Generated by immunoSEQ multiplex PCR, the TCRdb table keeps only in-frame clones and is missing some. The sample yields over a thousand clones, roughly 77% seen once. Material for sequencing was Tregs from PBMCs. Receptors originate from a human donor in good health.

This chain links TRBV7-2 with TRBJ2-5; 14 bases match TRBD2. Trimming cost V 5 bases and J 5 bases; bases outside gene matches: 4. Germline-derived CDR1 and CDR2 are SGHTA and FQGNSA. CDR3 length: 15 residues. This CDR3 is CASSGRLAGGETQYF. In DNA, the CDR3 is TGTGCCAGCAGCGGCAGACTAGCGGGGGGGGAGACCCAGTACTTC. The full variable domain, in which reference TRBV7-2 and TRBJ2-5 provide the parts outside the CDR3, is GAGVSQSPSNKVTEKGKDVELRCDPISGHTALYWYRQSLGQGLEFLIYFQGNSAPDKSGLPSDRFSAERTGGSVSTLTIQRTQQEDSAVYLCASSGRLAGGETQYFGPGTRLLVL.

The chain has TRBV10-2 and TRBJ2-7, with D unresolved. The CDR3 runs to 12 residues. Germline CDR1 is WSHSY and CDR2 is SAAADI. Trimming removed 4 bases from V and 6 bases from J, with 10 bases in between. The CDR3 sequence: CASSVPRGEQYF. Written as DNA, the CDR3 is TGCGCCAGCAGTGTCCCTAGAGGCGAGCAGTACTTC.

The chain uses TRBV18 and TRBJ2-1; D unclear. Trimming cost V 3 bases and J 9 bases, with 24 bases left between them. The CDR3 spans 17 residues. Germline V lookup: CDR1 KGHSH, CDR2 LQKENI. The CDR3: CASSPLKYGQLVREQFF. The CDR3, as DNA: TGTGCCAGCTCACCCCTAAAGTACGGGCAGCTGGTACGTGAGCAGTTCTTC.

The chain couples TRBV14 to TRBJ1-5; 7 nucleotides line up with TRBD1. The ends lost 0 bases at V and 3 bases at J; junction bases unmatched: 17. Germline lookup yields CDR1 SGHDN and CDR2 FVKESK. There are 20 residues in the CDR3. The CDR3 reads CASSQDRAGGRLWNNQPQHF. For the CDR3, the DNA is TGTGCCAGCAGCCAAGATAGGGCAGGGGGTCGTTTATGGAACAATCAGCCCCAGCATTTT.

This clone has only one observation. V is TRBV9 and J is TRBJ2-3, with 7 bases matching TRBD1. In germline, CDR1 is SGDLS, CDR2 YYNGEE. V gave up 4 bases and J gave up 1 base; unmatched junction bases: 6. The CDR3 has 15 amino acids. CDR3 coding DNA: TGTGCCAGCAGCCAAGTCCAGGGGGGCACAGATACGCAGTATTTT. Translating it yields CASSQVQGGTDTQYF.